These 15 T cell receptor beta chains originate from one sample sequenced in a study of blood T cell repertoires in COVID-19 (dated by TCRdb to between 2020 and 2021). The library was produced with the immunoSEQ multiplex PCR assay. TCRdb took this table from immuneACCESS and kept in-frame rearrangements with V and J called. Such tables lack part of the clones; where checked against another copy, unresolved V genes explain under half of the gap, and the rest is unexplained. The sample includes about 490,000 clones, with approximately 85% observed a single time. 3% to 3.5% of the sample comes from the top ten. Sequenced material: peripheral blood. The receptors here all came from a human donor in a cohort sampled during active COVID-19.

This clone was seen at least ten times. This chain uses TRBV2 with TRBJ2-5, with unresolved D. The length of the CDR3 is 15 residues. From germline, CDR1 is SNHLY and CDR2 FYNNEI. With 3 bases removed from V and 5 bases from J, the gap between germline ends came to 16 bases. This chain's CDR3 is CASSDSGTLAETQYF. The CDR3 region has the DNA TGTGCCAGCAGTGATTCGGGTACTCTGGCGGAGACCCAGTACTTC.

The chain joins TRBV6-6 to TRBJ2-1; no clear D. The CDR3 is 11 amino acids. V was cut by 7 bases and J by 10 bases, with 11 bases left in between. Looked up from germline, CDR1 is MNHNY and CDR2 is SVGAGI (reference sequence). Here the CDR3 reads CASTTPVEQFF. CDR3 DNA sequence: TGTGCCAGCACCACTCCTGTGGAGCAGTTCTTC.

The genes are TRBV27 and TRBJ1-4, with 9 positions matching TRBD1. From germline, CDR1 is MNHEY and CDR2 SMNVEV (reference sequence). The CDR3 is 16 amino acids. With V trimmed by 2 bases and J by 5 bases, 6 bases remained unmatched. The CDR3 nucleotides read TGTGCCAGCAGTTTACTCCAGGGGACAGGGAATGAAAAACTGTTTTTT. Amino acid sequence: CASSLLQGTGNEKLFF.

This clone showed up many times. V is TRBV6-2 or TRBV6-3 and J is TRBJ2-7, with 10 bases aligning to TRBD2. CDR1 is MNHEY, CDR2 SVGEGT, per germline. CDR3 length: 19 amino acids. V was pared by 2 bases and J by 3 bases, with 16 bases of the junction left unmatched. The CDR3: CASSYDLLAWLAGDYEQYF. The CDR3 coding sequence is TGTGCCAGCAGTTACGATTTACTTGCCTGGCTAGCGGGGGACTACGAGCAGTACTTC.

The chain is built from TRBV6-5 and TRBJ1-6; D is possibly TRBD1 (6 bases). CDR1 MNHEY and CDR2 SVGAGI come from the germline V gene. The CDR3 covers 14 residues. Trimming cost V 4 bases and J 6 bases, with 10 bases left between them. This CDR3 is CASSSGVVNSPLHF. CDR3 DNA sequence: TGTGCCAGCAGTTCAGGGGTGGTTAATTCACCCCTCCACTTT.

The chain recombines TRBV7-3 with TRBJ2-2; no clear D gene. CDR3 length: 14 amino acids. The germline V and J ends were trimmed by 4 bases and 1 base, with 7 bases remaining between them. Looked up from germline, CDR1 is SGHTA and CDR2 is FQGTGA. The CDR3 reads CASSSSWNTGELFF. The CDR3 nucleotides are TGTGCCAGCAGCTCTTCTTGGAACACCGGGGAGCTGTTTTTT.

The rearrangement uses TRBV15 and TRBJ2-3; 11 nucleotides match TRBD2. The CDR3 covers 16 residues. Germline V gene sequence: CDR1 LNHNV, CDR2 YYDKDF (reference sequence). V was clipped by 0 bases and J by 6 bases; unmatched bases: 5. DNA of the CDR3: TGTGCCACCAGCAGAGAGGGTAGCGGGAGGGCGGATACGCAGTATTTT. Amino acids: CATSREGSGRADTQYF.

The chain carries TRBV7-2 and TRBJ2-7; tentative D call: TRBD1 (9 bases). CDR1 is SGHTA and CDR2 is FQGNSA in the germline V gene. The CDR3 has 14 residues. Trimming took 6 bases from V and 7 from J, leaving 19 bases between them. CDR3 DNA sequence: TGTGCCAGCAGAACCGGGACAGGGACTAGTGAGCAGTACTTC. It translates to CASRTGTGTSEQYF.

The chain uses TRBV5-1 and TRBJ2-5; a possible D gene is TRBD1 (6 bases). The CDR3 totals 14 residues. Germline CDR1 reads SGHRS; CDR2 reads YFSETQ. The V gene lost 1 base and the J gene lost 5 bases, with 12 bases spanning the gap. The CDR3 region is CASSLTPGVETQYF. Here the CDR3 DNA reads TGCGCCAGCAGCTTGACTCCAGGGGTGGAGACCCAGTACTTC.

This chain connects TRBV18 to TRBJ2-7; 11 bases map to TRBD2. The CDR3 is made up of 14 amino acids. Germline V gene lookup returns CDR1 KGHSH and CDR2 LQKENI. The V and J ends lost 5 bases and 5 bases, in that order; junction bases with no gene match: 5. The CDR3: CASSFGTSGDEQYF. The CDR3 DNA reads TGTGCCAGCTCATTCGGGACTAGCGGAGACGAGCAGTACTTC.

This chain links TRBV25-1 with TRBJ1-1; 10 bases map to TRBD1. Germline values: CDR1 MGHDK, CDR2 SYGVNS. The CDR3 contains 14 residues. The V segment lost 7 bases and the J segment 6 bases; nucleotides outside the gene matches: 8. For the CDR3, the DNA is TGTGCCAGCACTGGGACAGGGGTGACAGCTGAAGCTTTCTTT. This translates into CASTGTGVTAEAFF.

A word on this clone: One end of the junction does not line up with germline, which may come from a read error. The chain couples TRBV29-1 to TRBJ2-3, with TRBD2 matching over 14 bases. Germline V gives CDR1 SQVTM, CDR2 ANQGSEA. CDR3 length: 15 amino acids. For the CDR3, the DNA is TGCAGCGTCGAAGGGACTAGCGGGAGTTGGGATACGCAGTATTTT. Amino acids: CSVEGTSGSWDTQYF.

The chain recombines TRBV10-3 with TRBJ2-3, with 8 bases identical to TRBD2. The germline V gene encodes CDR1 ENHRY and CDR2 SYGVKD. This CDR3 comprises 17 residues. V was clipped by 3 bases and J by 1 base; unmatched bases: 9. CDR3 residues: CAISDPSTSGGTDTQYF. As DNA, the CDR3 is TGTGCCATCAGTGACCCTAGTACTAGCGGCGGCACAGATACGCAGTATTTT.

J is TRBJ1-1 and V is TRBV9, with D perhaps TRBD1 (5 bases). Trimming left V 4 bases short and J 1 base short, with 11 bases between. Germline V lookup: CDR1 SGDLS, CDR2 YYNGEE. This CDR3 spans 14 amino acids. The CDR3 sequence is CASSFLGQNTEAFF. Here the CDR3 DNA reads TGTGCCAGCAGCTTTCTCGGACAGAACACTGAAGCTTTCTTT. The full variable domain, in which reference TRBV9 and TRBJ1-1 provide the parts outside the CDR3, is DSGVTQTPKHLITATGQRVTLRCSPRSGDLSVYWYQQSLDQGLQFLIQYYNGEERAKGNILERFSAQQFPDLHSELNLSSLELGDSALYFCASSFLGQNTEAFFGQGTRLTVV.

The rearrangement uses TRBV29-1 and TRBJ2-1, with a possible D match to TRBD2 (5 bases). Trimming removed 4 bases at V and 7 bases at J, with 11 bases between. Germline V CDR1 and CDR2: SQVTM, ANQGSEA. There are 12 residues in the CDR3. The CDR3 is CSVVRERNEQFF. The CDR3 region has the DNA TGCAGCGTTGTGAGGGAACGTAATGAGCAGTTCTTC.